Listed below are T cell receptor beta chains from one sample, sequenced in a study of cytomegalovirus exposure and HLA in healthy donors. Method: immunoSEQ multiplex PCR; TCRdb's copy keeps in-frame clones and lacks some. The sample includes some 180,000 clones, 65% to 90% of them seen just once. The sequencing sample was made of PBMCs. The receptor set was obtained from a woman aged 50 to 60 in good health and CMV-seronegative. CDR3s include the opening cysteine and the closing phenylalanine or tryptophan. The order of the fields is V gene, clone size, J gene, D gene, CDR3 protein, CDR3 DNA. A D gene is named only where the DNA matches it firmly. Clone size is given for some rows only: seen once, a few or many times, or a class if the clone is expanded.

TRBV7-2	.	TRBJ2-5	.	CASSSPGGPQETQYF	TGTGCCAGCAGCTCCCCCGGGGGACCACAGGAGACCCAGTACTTC
TRBV14	.	TRBJ2-7	.	CASSQGGVSGSYEQYF	TGTGCCAGCAGCCAAGGGGGGGTGTCGGGCTCCTACGAGCAGTACTTC
TRBV28	.	TRBJ1-2	.	CASSISPRGQNGYTF	TGTGCCAGCAGCATCTCCCCAAGAGGTCAGAATGGCTACACCTTC
TRBV28	.	TRBJ2-2	TRBD2	CASSLVWTSGANTGELFF	TGTGCCAGCAGTTTAGTATGGACTAGCGGGGCGAACACCGGGGAGCTGTTTTTT
TRBV11-2	.	TRBJ2-5	TRBD2	CASSLWASGRETQYF	TGTGCCAGCAGCTTATGGGCCAGCGGGAGGGAGACCCAGTACTTC
TRBV6-1	.	TRBJ1-1	.	CASSVLRGTEAFF	TGTGCCAGCAGTGTGCTTCGGGGAACTGAAGCTTTCTTT
TRBV14	.	TRBJ2-7	TRBD1	CASSSGGSYEQYF	TGTGCCAGCAGCTCAGGGGGCTCCTACGAGCAGTACTTC
TRBV5-6	.	TRBJ2-7	.	CASSLGLNNEQYF	TGTGCCAGCAGCTTGGGCCTTAATAACGAGCAGTACTTC
TRBV27	.	TRBJ2-5	TRBD2	CASSLWGTSGQETQYF	TGTGCCAGCAGTTTATGGGGGACTAGCGGACAAGAGACCCAGTACTTC
TRBV9	.	TRBJ1-1	.	CASSGSGWSTEAFF	TGTGCCAGCAGTGGGTCAGGGTGGTCCACTGAAGCTTTCTTT
TRBV7-9	.	TRBJ2-3	TRBD2	CASSRGAGTSGSTDTQYF	TGTGCCAGCAGCCGCGGAGCCGGGACTAGCGGGAGTACAGATACGCAGTATTTT
TRBV6-5	.	TRBJ1-1	.	CASSLTRVAEAFF	TGTGCCAGCAGCCTTACCAGGGTCGCTGAAGCTTTCTTT
TRBV12-5	.	TRBJ2-7	.	CASGLSPSAEQYF	TGTGCTAGTGGTTTGTCCCCAAGCGCCGAGCAGTACTTC
TRBV5-6	few	TRBJ1-2	TRBD1	CASSPGQPANYGYTF	TGTGCCAGCAGCCCGGGACAGCCGGCTAACTATGGCTACACCTTC
TRBV28	.	TRBJ1-5	TRBD1	CASSLYGQGISNQPQHF	TGTGCCAGCAGTTTATATGGACAGGGGATTAGCAATCAGCCCCAGCATTTT
TRBV5-6	few	TRBJ2-1	TRBD2	CASSLGGSLYEQFF	TGTGCCAGCAGCTTGGGCGGGAGTTTGTATGAGCAGTTCTTC
TRBV7-3	.	TRBJ2-3	TRBD2	CASSAGGPSDTQYF	TGTGCCAGCAGCGCGGGAGGGCCATCAGATACGCAGTATTTT
TRBV21-1	.	TRBJ2-7	.	CASSKYRGRRSYEQYF	TGTGCCAGCAGCAAATACAGGGGGCGCCGGTCCTACGAGCAGTACTTC